A single sample is the source of the 31 T cell receptor beta chains below, sequenced in a study of PD-L1 blockade in urothelial cancer. Libraries were prepared by immunoSEQ multiplex PCR; TCRdb keeps only in-frame clonotypes and omits some of them. Among about 52,000 clones listed, roughly 80% were seen once. This sample's time point: pretreatment peripheral blood. This specimen was PBMCs, taken around atezolizumab (anti-PD-L1) treatment. The source of these receptors is a man in his 70s with urothelial cancer.

This clone has only a few counts. This chain links TRBV11-3 with TRBJ2-1, with 9 nucleotides matching TRBD2. Germline values: CDR1 SGHNT, CDR2 YENEEA. The ends lost 2 bases at V and 8 bases at J; junction bases unmatched: 10. CDR3 length: 16 residues. CDR3 sequence (DNA): TGTGCCAGCAGCTTATCCCGTAGCGGGAGAATATATGAGCAGTTCTTC. It specifies CASSLSRSGRIYEQFF.

The V gene is TRBV18, the J gene TRBJ1-2, with a tentative D call TRBD1 (5 bases). The length of the CDR3 is 14 residues. V shed 6 bases and J shed 2 bases, with 13 bases lying between them. Germline V gene sequence: CDR1 KGHSH, CDR2 LQKENI. The CDR3 DNA reads as TGTGCCAGCTCCCCCACGAGACAGAACTATGGCTACACCTTC. Its translation is CASSPTRQNYGYTF.

The table lists this clone with a few counts. The J gene is TRBJ2-1, the V gene TRBV6-4, with 11 bases that match TRBD1. V was clipped by 4 bases and J by 5 bases; unmatched bases: 1. The germline V gene has CDR1 MRHNA and CDR2 SNTAGT. This CDR3 is built from 14 residues. CDR3 amino acids: CASSGDRGNNEQFF. DNA for the CDR3: TGTGCCAGCAGTGGGGACAGGGGGAACAATGAGCAGTTCTTC.

A single count supports this clone. The chain couples TRBV9 to TRBJ1-1; D not resolved. CDR1 is SGDLS and CDR2 is YYNGEE in the germline V gene. V was trimmed by 3 bases and J by 0 bases, leaving 6 bases between them. The CDR3 has 13 amino acids. The DNA of the CDR3 is TGTGCCAGCAGCGGCCACTTGAACACTGAAGCTTTCTTT. Its translation: CASSGHLNTEAFF.

The V call is TRBV20-1, the J call TRBJ2-5; 7 bases are a match to TRBD1. Germline V gene sequence: CDR1 DFQATT, CDR2 SNEGSKA (reference sequence). CDR3 size: 11 residues. Written as DNA, the CDR3 is TGCGGCGGACAGGCCGAGGAGACCCAGTACTTC. Residues: CGGQAEETQYF.

The chain employs TRBV5-1 and TRBJ2-5, with 8 bases that match TRBD2. J was trimmed by 5 bases and V by 0 bases; bases with no gene match: 6. This CDR3 is built from 15 residues. CDR1 is SGHRS, CDR2 YFSETQ, per germline. Here the CDR3 reads CASSLGLAIPETQYF. As DNA, the CDR3 is TGCGCCAGCAGCTTGGGACTAGCGATTCCGGAGACCCAGTACTTC.

The chain employs TRBV7-3 and TRBJ2-1; D uncertain. CDR1 and CDR2 from the germline V gene are SGHTA and FQGTGA. CDR3 length equals 15 residues. V was trimmed by 4 bases and J by 9 bases, leaving 19 bases between them. The CDR3 loop reads CASSSTWSPLGEQFF. CDR3 nucleotide sequence: TGTGCCAGCAGCTCGACTTGGAGCCCGTTGGGTGAGCAGTTCTTC.

The J gene is TRBJ2-3, the V gene TRBV9; D ambiguous. The CDR3 loop spans 15 amino acids. Germline V gene data show CDR1 as SGDLS and CDR2 as YYNGEE. V was trimmed by 1 base and J by 6 bases, leaving 15 bases between them. CDR3 sequence: CASSVSHHERDTQYF. The CDR3 DNA follows: TGTGCCAGCAGCGTATCCCATCATGAGAGGGATACGCAGTATTTT.

The chain combines TRBV10-2 with TRBJ1-4; D is perhaps TRBD1 (5 bases). Germline V gene data show CDR1 as WSHSY and CDR2 as SAAADI. With 3 bases removed from V and 7 bases from J, the gap between germline ends came to 12 bases. The CDR3 runs 14 residues. CDR3 in amino acids: CASSEAGSGEKLFF. CDR3 coding DNA: TGCGCCAGCAGTGAAGCAGGGTCGGGTGAAAAACTGTTTTTT.

V is TRBV14 and J is TRBJ1-6; 7 positions agree with TRBD1. J lost 5 bases, V lost 2 bases, and 3 bases had no gene match. The CDR3 has 15 residues. CDR1 is SGHDN, CDR2 FVKESK, per germline. The CDR3 DNA reads as TGTGCCAGCAGCCAACAACAGGGGAATAATTCACCCCTCCACTTT. Translating it yields CASSQQQGNNSPLHF.

This chain joins TRBV6-5 and TRBJ2-1; tentatively, D is TRBD1 (5 bases). Looked up from germline, CDR1 is MNHEY and CDR2 is SVGAGI. The CDR3 runs 15 residues. Trimming took 2 bases from V and 4 from J, leaving 12 bases between them. CDR3 coding DNA: TGTGCCAGCAGTTACCAAGGGGCCCTTTACAATGAGCAGTTCTTC. Its translation is CASSYQGALYNEQFF.

The genes are TRBV12-5 and TRBJ2-2; no clear D. Trimming cost V 5 bases and J 7 bases, with 8 bases left between them. The CDR3 loop spans 12 amino acids. CDR1 LGHNT and CDR2 FRNRAP come from the germline V gene. CDR3 region: CASGPPYGELFF. CDR3 DNA sequence: TGTGCTAGTGGTCCGCCCTACGGGGAGCTGTTTTTT.

The chain employs TRBV27 and TRBJ1-5; D possibly corresponds to TRBD1 (6 bases). Germline assignment: CDR1 MNHEY and CDR2 SMNVEV (reference sequence). Trimming pared 4 bases from V and 0 bases from J, leaving 10 bases between. The CDR3 contains 15 residues. The CDR3 DNA sequence: TGTGCCAGCAGTTCACAGGGATATAGCAATCAGCCCCAGCATTTT. As protein: CASSSQGYSNQPQHF.

This clone has a handful of counts. The chain links TRBV18 to TRBJ2-2, with a tentative D call TRBD1 (6 bases). Trimming took off 1 base at V and 4 bases at J, with 10 bases between the two ends. CDR3 length: 15 amino acids. Germline assignment: CDR1 KGHSH and CDR2 LQKENI. This CDR3 reads CASSPRRGSTGELFF. The CDR3 DNA reads TGTGCCAGCTCACCACGCAGGGGAAGCACCGGGGAGCTGTTTTTT.

The V gene is TRBV6-6, the J gene TRBJ2-7; 9 bases fit TRBD2. CDR1 and CDR2 from the germline V gene are MNHNY and SVGAGI (reference sequence). The CDR3 runs 16 residues. V shed 8 bases and J 4 bases; nucleotides not matched to a gene: 15. CDR3 nucleotides: TGTGCCAGCTCCCTCGGAGCGGGGGGACTCAATTACGAGCAGTACTTC. Protein product: CASSLGAGGLNYEQYF.

In its sample, this clone was seen once. The chain combines TRBV27 with TRBJ2-5, with D perhaps matching TRBD2 (5 bases). From germline, CDR1 is MNHEY and CDR2 SMNVEV (reference sequence). This CDR3 spans 14 amino acids. Between the trimmed V and J ends, which lost 6 bases and 5 bases, there was a span of 16 bases. The CDR3 DNA reads TGTGCCAGCAGCAATCGTATCCGGAGGGAGACCCAGTACTTC. The encoded protein is CASSNRIRRETQYF.

This clone was seen just once. The rearrangement joins TRBV25-1 to TRBJ2-2; 9 bases agree with TRBD2. The V segment lost 1 base and the J segment 7 bases; nucleotides outside the gene matches: 4. This CDR3 is built from 15 residues. CDR1 and CDR2 from the germline V gene are MGHDK and SYGVNS. CDR3 in DNA: TGTGCCAGCAGTGAATCAGGGACTAGCAGCGGGGAGCTGTTTTTT. Translating it yields CASSESGTSSGELFF. The full variable domain, in which reference TRBV25-1 and TRBJ2-2 provide the parts outside the CDR3, is EADIYQTPRYLVIGTGKKITLECSQTMGHDKMYWYQQDPGMELHLIHYSYGVNSTEKGDLSSESTVSRIRTEHFPLTLESARPSHTSQYLCASSESGTSSGELFFGEGSRLTVL.

The chain carries TRBV15 and TRBJ2-1; weak D call: TRBD2 (5 bases). This CDR3 has 15 residues. Germline CDR1 is LNHNV and CDR2 is YYDKDF (reference sequence). Trimming cost V 2 bases and J 8 bases, with 16 bases left between them. The CDR3 protein is CATSRSSGGGDEQFF. Written as DNA, the CDR3 is TGTGCCACCAGCAGATCCAGCGGAGGTGGGGATGAGCAGTTCTTC.

The CDR3 protein is CASSALSGTAGELFF. The CDR3 DNA reads TGTGCCAGCAGTGCCCTTAGCGGGACAGCCGGGGAGCTGTTTTTT. The gene calls are TRBV25-1 and TRBJ2-2, with TRBD2 as a possible D gene (8 bases). Germline loops: CDR1 MGHDK, CDR2 SYGVNS. With 4 bases removed from V and 6 bases from J, the gap between germline ends came to 15 bases. The CDR3 sequence is 15 residues long.

This sequence joins TRBV7-2 and TRBJ1-5; weak D call: TRBD1 (5 bases). V was trimmed by 1 base and J by 4 bases, leaving 11 bases between them. The CDR3 sequence is 15 residues long. The germline CDR1 and CDR2 sequences are SGHTA and FQGNSA. In nucleotides, the CDR3 is TGTGCCAGCAGCTTAGTAACAGGTGGGAATCAGCCCCAGCATTTT. This encodes CASSLVTGGNQPQHF. Filled out from reference TRBV7-2 and TRBJ1-5, the complete variable domain reads GAGVSQSPSNKVTEKGKDVELRCDPISGHTALYWYRQSLGQGLEFLIYFQGNSAPDKSGLPSDRFSAERTGGSVSTLTIQRTQQEDSAVYLCASSLVTGGNQPQHFGDGTRLSIL.

The V gene is TRBV28, the J gene TRBJ1-2; 8 nucleotides agree with TRBD1. CDR1 is MDHEN, CDR2 SYDVKM, per germline. The ends lost 10 bases at V and 4 bases at J; junction bases unmatched: 8. CDR3 size: 13 residues. CDR3 region: CATQIGTGYGYTF. CDR3 DNA: TGTGCCACCCAGATCGGGACAGGCTATGGCTACACCTTC.

By share of the sample, this clone is medium-sized. CDR3: CASRITGEFYEQYF. The CDR3 nucleotides read TGTGCCAGCAGGATCACAGGGGAATTTTACGAGCAGTACTTC. The J gene is TRBJ2-7, the V gene TRBV6-1; 7 bases agree with TRBD1. CDR1 is MNHNS and CDR2 is SASEGT in the germline V gene. V gave up 6 bases and J gave up 4 bases; unmatched junction bases: 9. The CDR3 has 14 residues.

Turning to this clone: Within the sample, other DNA sequences also encode this same CDR3. DNA for the CDR3: TGCGCCAGCAGCCAAGTGTGGGACAGGGGAGATTATAGCAATCAGCCCCAGCATTTT. It specifies CASSQVWDRGDYSNQPQHF. This rearrangement joins TRBV4-3 to TRBJ1-5; 10 bases align to TRBD1. CDR1 and CDR2 (germline): LGHNA, YSLEER. The CDR3 totals 19 residues. J gave up 0 bases and V 1 base, and 9 bases lay outside the gene matches.

This rearrangement joins TRBV4-2 to TRBJ2-3, with TRBD2 matching over 12 bases. Trimming took 6 bases from V and 4 from J; bases not matched to a gene: 8. CDR1 is LGHNA and CDR2 is YNFKEQ in the germline V gene. The CDR3 covers 16 residues. CDR3 residues: CASRETSGGLSDTQYF. Here the CDR3 DNA reads TGTGCCAGCAGAGAGACTAGCGGGGGCCTATCAGATACGCAGTATTTT.

The chain links TRBV9 to TRBJ1-4, with a weak D call TRBD1 (5 bases). Trimming stripped 2 bases from V and 5 bases from J, with 16 bases between. The CDR3 has 16 amino acids. Germline V gene lookup returns CDR1 SGDLS and CDR2 YYNGEE. Here the CDR3 reads CASSVDGRGNNEKLFF. In DNA, the CDR3 is TGTGCCAGCAGCGTGGATGGGAGGGGTAACAATGAAAAACTGTTTTTT. The complete variable domain, with remaining parts taken from reference TRBV9 and TRBJ1-4, reads DSGVTQTPKHLITATGQRVTLRCSPRSGDLSVYWYQQSLDQGLQFLIQYYNGEERAKGNILERFSAQQFPDLHSELNLSSLELGDSALYFCASSVDGRGNNEKLFFGSGTQLSVL.

This clone was seen more than once but under ten times. This sequence joins TRBV9 and TRBJ2-1; perhaps TRBD2 as D (6 bases). This CDR3 has 16 residues. The germline gives CDR1 SGDLS, CDR2 YYNGEE. Trimming removed 0 bases from V and 0 bases from J, with 10 bases in between. CDR3 nucleotide sequence: TGTGCCAGCAGCGTAGAGGCGGGGAGCTCCTACAATGAGCAGTTCTTC. Protein product: CASSVEAGSSYNEQFF.

Worth noting for this clone: Additional DNA sequences in this sample encode the identical CDR3. V and J are TRBV18 and TRBJ1-1, with D tentatively TRBD1 (5 bases). The CDR3 totals 13 residues. Germline values: CDR1 KGHSH, CDR2 LQKENI. V was pared by 3 bases and J by 1 base, with 6 bases between. The chain's CDR3 is CASSPQGNTEAFF. In DNA, the CDR3 is TGTGCCAGCTCACCTCAGGGGAACACTGAAGCTTTCTTT.

CDR3 in amino acids: CAISPGTGGSTEAFF. In DNA form, the CDR3 reads TGTGCCATCAGTCCCGGGACAGGAGGGAGCACTGAAGCTTTCTTT. The genes are TRBV10-3 and TRBJ1-1; TRBD1 matches at 8 bases. The CDR3 covers 15 residues. Germline values: CDR1 ENHRY, CDR2 SYGVKD. Losses at the gene ends were 5 bases for V and 4 bases for J; bases not matched to a gene: 9.

The chain employs TRBV15 and TRBJ2-3, with a weak D call TRBD2 (6 bases). Between the trimmed V and J ends, which lost 0 bases and 2 bases, there was a span of 12 bases. Germline lookup yields CDR1 LNHNV and CDR2 YYDKDF (reference sequence). This CDR3 region has 16 residues. In DNA form, the CDR3 reads TGTGCCACCAGCAGAGATATGGGGGGATTCACAGATACGCAGTATTTT. Translation: CATSRDMGGFTDTQYF.

This clone was counted a few times. The chain joins TRBV7-2 to TRBJ1-1; D is undetermined. V was shortened by 3 bases and J by 6 bases, with 11 bases between the two germline ends. This CDR3 comprises 13 residues. In germline, CDR1 is SGHTA, CDR2 FQGNSA. This chain's CDR3 is CASSFHTSAEAFF. CDR3 DNA sequence: TGTGCCAGCAGCTTTCACACAAGTGCTGAAGCTTTCTTT.

The CDR3 is CASSSRTGSATNEKLFF. The CDR3 bases are TGTGCCAGCAGCTCCCGGACAGGGTCGGCAACTAATGAAAAACTGTTTTTT. V gene TRBV7-9 combines with J gene TRBJ1-4, with TRBD1 matching 8 bases. The germline gives CDR1 SEHNR, CDR2 FQNEAQ (reference sequence). The trim removed 4 bases at V and 0 bases at J, leaving 7 bases unmatched. CDR3 size: 17 residues.